The following is a T cell receptor beta chain sequence with its context. Its antigen is still unknown. This specimen comes from a study of CD8 T cells in Susac syndrome. CD8+ and CD4+ T cells were negatively isolated; TEMRA cells were FACS-enriched. RNA was extracted with the RNeasy kit, and a quantity of about 0.45 to 1 ug was reverse transcribed using random hexamers. TCR beta CDR3 was amplified by immunoSEQ covering 54 Vbeta and 13 Jbeta. One entry per CDR3 protein, called by TCRdb with MiXCR from the immunoSEQ multiplex PCR reads. Of about 120,000 distinct CDR3 sequences in the sample, 85% to 95% were seen once. General study results and limits: A relatively small number of individuals underwent TCR sequencing and HLA analysis.

Germline V gene data show CDR1 as SGDLS and CDR2 as YYNGEE. J gave up 5 bases and V 6 bases, and 8 bases lay outside the gene matches. This CDR3 is 14 amino acids long. The chain recombines TRBV9 with TRBJ2-3; 8 bases are a match to TRBD2. The sample was CD4+ T cells from PBMCs. This receptor was taken from a human donor with multiple sclerosis. The CDR3 DNA follows: TGTGCCAGCAACCGCGGGGGGCCTGGAGATACGCAGTATTTT. This codes for CASNRGGPGDTQYF.